Listed below are T cell receptor beta chains from one sample, sequenced in a study of T cell repertoires in cytomegalovirus infection. The antigens these receptors bind are not known. TCRdb analysed the reads with MiXCR anew, one entry per CDR3 protein. The top ten hold 65% to 75% of the sample, which has 75,000 to 100,000 distinct CDR3 sequences, 29% seen once. Sample: CD8+ T cells from cultured PBMCs, taken from culture after CMV antigen stimulation. Receptors originate from a human donor in good health (CMV status not recorded). Some clones in this sample may be carry-over from other donors' samples. Both conserved end residues are part of each CDR3. Fields, in order: V gene, J gene, CDR3 protein.

TRBV19	TRBJ2-2	CASSIWAGDTGELFF
TRBV20-1	TRBJ1-5	CSARETGVDDQPQHF
TRBV24-1	TRBJ2-2	CATSGTSGDLNTGELFF
TRBV9	TRBJ1-1	CASSFSQEGPTGNTEAFF
TRBV15	TRBJ1-5	CATSERSNQPQHF
TRBV19	TRBJ1-1	CASRTGAGTEAFF
TRBV7-8	TRBJ2-7	CASSSGALNYEQYF
TRBV4-1	TRBJ2-7	CASSHLGGQGSYEQYF
TRBV19	TRBJ1-4	CASSTPLKVEEKLFF
TRBV4-1	TRBJ2-7	CASSQESRGSTYEQYF
TRBV20-1	TRBJ2-3	CSARDPRQGGTDTQYF
TRBV6-5	TRBJ2-1	CASSTLPGTSGLNEQFF
TRBV11-2	TRBJ2-1	CASSLILAGLNEQFF
TRBV5-1	TRBJ2-1	CASSNPADPVYNEQFF
TRBV2	TRBJ2-3	CASSEADLRGDTQYF
TRBV4-1	TRBJ1-2	CASSQERAEMGYTF
TRBV7-9	TRBJ2-7	CASSSYDRVEQYF
TRBV7-9	TRBJ2-4	CASSLAATLAKNIQYF
TRBV12-3/TRBV12-4	TRBJ2-3	CASSLFAGGPKDTQYF
TRBV5-4	TRBJ2-4	CASSLERDRIAKNIQYF
TRBV6-6	TRBJ1-3	CASSRDRADSGNTIYF
TRBV5-6	TRBJ1-1	CASSSGTFYTEAFF
TRBV4-2	TRBJ2-1	CASSPLRGGSYNEQFF
TRBV7-8	TRBJ2-3	CASSIGAGPGDTQYF
TRBV10-3	TRBJ2-5	CAISEGPRETQYF
TRBV12-5	TRBJ2-2	CASASGLGTGELFF
TRBV7-6	TRBJ1-1	CASSLATDGNTEAFF
TRBV28	TRBJ1-2	CASSFRQFRGYTF
TRBV7-9	TRBJ1-2	CASSLSAGQGADGYTF
TRBV2	TRBJ2-7	CASISTGDEQYF
TRBV15	TRBJ1-1	CATSRDPLWTTVNTEAFF
TRBV5-5	TRBJ2-2	CASSLVYRGSTGELFF
TRBV11-1	TRBJ2-3	CASSWSWAGADTQYF
TRBV27	TRBJ1-1	CASSLMEGGTEAFF
TRBV2	TRBJ2-3	CASTFTDTQYF
TRBV6-1	TRBJ2-7	CASTSLGGQVYEQYF
TRBV7-9	TRBJ2-1	CASSWTSGGAGEQFF
TRBV7-8	TRBJ2-3	CASSLGGGGASDTQYF
TRBV27	TRBJ1-1	CASSLIMNTEAFF
TRBV7-3	TRBJ2-1	CASSSANEQFF
TRBV7-8	TRBJ2-6	CASSYGRDTPSSGANVLTF
TRBV7-6	TRBJ1-6	CASSPGQGHSPLHF